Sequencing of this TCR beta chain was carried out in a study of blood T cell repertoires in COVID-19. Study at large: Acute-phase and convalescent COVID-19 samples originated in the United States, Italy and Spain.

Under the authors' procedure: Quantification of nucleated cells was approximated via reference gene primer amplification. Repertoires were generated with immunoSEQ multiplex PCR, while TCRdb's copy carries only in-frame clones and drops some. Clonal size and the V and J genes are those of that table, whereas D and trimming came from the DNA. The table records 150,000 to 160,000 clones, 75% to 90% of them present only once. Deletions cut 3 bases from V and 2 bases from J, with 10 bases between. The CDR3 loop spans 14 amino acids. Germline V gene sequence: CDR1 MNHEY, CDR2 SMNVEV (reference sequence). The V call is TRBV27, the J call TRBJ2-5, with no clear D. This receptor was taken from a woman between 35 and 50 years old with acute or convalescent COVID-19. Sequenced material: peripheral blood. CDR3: CASSFNRDQETQYF. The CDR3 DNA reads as TGTGCCAGCAGTTTCAACAGAGATCAAGAGACCCAGTACTTC.